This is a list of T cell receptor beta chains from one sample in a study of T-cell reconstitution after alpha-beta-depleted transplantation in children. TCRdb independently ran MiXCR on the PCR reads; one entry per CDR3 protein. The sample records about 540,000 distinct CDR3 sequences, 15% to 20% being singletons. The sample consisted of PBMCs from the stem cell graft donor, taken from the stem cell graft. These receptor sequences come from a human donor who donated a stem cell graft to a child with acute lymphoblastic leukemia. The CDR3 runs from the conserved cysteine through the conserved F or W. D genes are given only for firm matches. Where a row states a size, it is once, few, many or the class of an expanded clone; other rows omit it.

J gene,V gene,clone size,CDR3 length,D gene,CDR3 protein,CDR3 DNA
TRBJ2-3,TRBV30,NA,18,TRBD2,CAWSGPPSGRRSTDTQYF,TGTGCCTGGTCCGGACCCCCTAGCGGGAGAAGGTCGACAGATACGCAGTATTTT
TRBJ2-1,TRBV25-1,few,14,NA,CASKNAYKVDEQFF,TGTGCCAGCAAGAACGCGTATAAAGTGGATGAGCAGTTCTTC
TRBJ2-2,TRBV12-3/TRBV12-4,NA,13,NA,CASSRTDTGELFF,TGTGCCAGCAGTCGGACCGACACCGGGGAGCTGTTTTTT
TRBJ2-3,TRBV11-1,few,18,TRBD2,CASSPAVLAGVLTDTQYF,TGTGCCAGCAGCCCAGCAGTGCTAGCGGGGGTATTGACAGATACGCAGTATTTT
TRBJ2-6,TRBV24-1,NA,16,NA,CATSDSRTGTSYVLTF,TGTGCCACCAGTGATTCACGGACCGGGACGAGTTACGTCCTGACTTTC
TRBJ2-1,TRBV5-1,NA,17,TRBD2,CASSLAGASGPYNEQFF,TGCGCCAGCAGCTTGGCCGGGGCTAGCGGGCCCTACAATGAGCAGTTCTTC
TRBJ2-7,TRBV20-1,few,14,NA,CSARLPRGTYEQYF,TGCAGTGCTAGACTCCCGAGGGGAACCTACGAGCAGTACTTC
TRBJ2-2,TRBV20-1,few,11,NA,CSALHTGELFF,TGCAGTGCTCTACACACCGGGGAGCTGTTTTTT
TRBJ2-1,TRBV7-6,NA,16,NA,CASSLGPGLDNNEQFF,TGTGCCAGCAGCTTAGGCCCGGGACTCGACAACAATGAGCAGTTCTTC
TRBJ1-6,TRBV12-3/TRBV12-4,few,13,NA,CASSPRSNSPLHF,TGTGCCAGCAGCCCCCGGAGTAATTCACCCCTCCACTTT
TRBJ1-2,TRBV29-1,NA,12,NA,CSVGTSDYGYTF,TGCAGCGTTGGGACCTCGGATTATGGCTACACCTTC
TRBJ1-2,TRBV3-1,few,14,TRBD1,CASSQNDRVSGYTF,TGTGCCAGCAGCCAAAACGACAGGGTCTCTGGCTACACCTTC
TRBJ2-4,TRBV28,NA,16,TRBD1,CASSRRGRGAKNIQYF,TGTGCCAGCAGTCGTAGGGGGCGCGGGGCCAAAAACATTCAGTACTTC
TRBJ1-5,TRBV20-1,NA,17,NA,CSASRRQLSTGRRPQHF,TGCAGTGCTAGTCGGCGACAGCTCAGCACGGGAAGAAGGCCCCAGCATTTT
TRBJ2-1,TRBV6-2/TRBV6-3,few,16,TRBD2,CASSLARGSLFNEQFF,TGTGCCAGCAGTTTGGCGCGGGGGTCTCTATTCAATGAGCAGTTCTTC
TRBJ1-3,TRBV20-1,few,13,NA,CSAPREGRNTIYF,TGCAGTGCTCCAAGGGAGGGGCGAAACACCATATATTTT
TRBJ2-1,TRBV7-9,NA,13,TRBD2,CASSIRTSGEQFF,TGTGCCAGCAGCATTAGGACTAGCGGTGAGCAGTTCTTC
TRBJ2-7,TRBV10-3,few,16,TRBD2,CAIAPREGAGGYEQYF,TGTGCCATCGCCCCGCGGGAGGGTGCGGGAGGATACGAGCAGTACTTC
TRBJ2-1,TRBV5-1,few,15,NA,CASSLSHWSYNEQFF,TGCGCCAGCAGCTTGAGTCATTGGTCTTACAATGAGCAGTTCTTC
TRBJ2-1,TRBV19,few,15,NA,CASSMGGASYNEQFF,TGTGCCAGTAGTATGGGCGGAGCCTCCTACAATGAGCAGTTCTTC